Below, 27 T cell receptor beta chains from the same sample are listed, as sequenced in a study of cytomegalovirus exposure and HLA in healthy donors. 13 Jbeta primers and 60 Vbeta primers were used for the PCR. The protocol was immunoSEQ multiplex PCR, while the TCRdb copy is restricted to in-frame clones and leaves out a portion. Among about 270,000 clones listed, 75% to 90% were seen once. Sequencing input: PBMCs. All receptors derive from a man in his forties in good health and CMV-seropositive.

The chain joins TRBV4-1 to TRBJ2-1, with TRBD2 matching over 11 bases. CDR1 and CDR2 from the germline V gene are MGHRA and YSYEKL. Unmatched junction bases numbered 9, after V lost 0 bases and J lost 8 bases. This CDR3 has 17 amino acids. The CDR3 nucleotides are TGCGCCAGCAGCCAAGATCGGCTAGCGGGAGGTATAGATGAGCAGTTCTTC. Translation: CASSQDRLAGGIDEQFF.

The chain links TRBV6-5 to TRBJ1-3; possible D gene TRBD1, 5 bases. The CDR3 is 13 amino acids. V lost 6 bases and J lost 3, with 9 bases in between. The germline CDR1 and CDR2 sequences are MNHEY and SVGAGI. CDR3 DNA sequence: TGTGCCAGCAGGTCGGGGGTTGGAAACACCATATATTTT. Translated: CASRSGVGNTIYF.

V and J are TRBV29-1 and TRBJ2-7; TRBD2 aligns across 13 bases. The CDR3 extends over 16 amino acids. The germline V gene encodes CDR1 SQVTM and CDR2 ANQGSEA. Trimming cost V 6 bases and J 1 base; bases outside gene matches: 9. As DNA, the CDR3 is TGCAGCGTCTCAGGGACTAGCGGGGTGGGGTCCTACGAGCAGTACTTC. This sequence encodes CSVSGTSGVGSYEQYF.

The chain links TRBV19 to TRBJ1-4, with unresolved D. Trimming pared 6 bases from V and 8 bases from J, leaving 19 bases between. The CDR3 loop spans 15 amino acids. Germline V CDR1 and CDR2: LNHDA, SQIVND (reference sequence). DNA of the CDR3: TGTGCCAGTAGCTGGGGTGGAGGCGCCTGGGAAAAACTGTTTTTT. Its translation is CASSWGGGAWEKLFF.

The rearrangement links TRBV5-6 to TRBJ1-3; D remains unclear. Germline V gene sequence: CDR1 SGHDT, CDR2 YYEEEE. Trimming took off 3 bases at V and 1 base at J, with 17 bases between the two ends. The CDR3 contains 17 residues. The chain's CDR3 is CASSSYRYGISGNTIYF. The CDR3 DNA reads TGTGCCAGCAGCTCTTACCGGTACGGGATATCTGGAAACACCATATATTTT.

The chain links TRBV21-1 to TRBJ2-1; the table's D gene call, TRBD2, was not cross checked with the DNA. TRBV21-1 is annotated as a pseudogene. The CDR3 runs to 16 residues. The CDR3 DNA follows: TGTGCCAGCAGCAAAGTGTTAGTAGCGGGAATCCCAGAGCAGTTCTTC. Amino acid sequence: CASSKVLVAGIPEQFF.

This clone was detected a few times. This chain uses TRBV28 with TRBJ2-1, with D tentatively TRBD1 (6 bases). CDR1 is MDHEN, CDR2 SYDVKM, per germline. The CDR3 contains 14 residues. The V end was cut by 1 base, the J end by 7 bases, with 11 bases between. The CDR3: CASSLSGRGNEQFF. DNA for the CDR3: TGTGCCAGCAGTTTATCCGGAAGGGGGAATGAGCAGTTCTTC.

The chain joins TRBV7-9 to TRBJ1-5, with 7 bases that match TRBD1. V dropped 8 bases and J dropped 1; count of bases not matched to a gene: 8. The CDR3 runs to 15 residues. Germline CDR1 reads SEHNR; CDR2 reads FQNEAQ (reference sequence). The CDR3 spells CASGQGVVSNQPQHF. The CDR3 nucleotides are TGTGCCAGCGGCCAGGGGGTAGTGAGCAATCAGCCCCAGCATTTT.

The chain recombines TRBV10-2 with TRBJ2-5, with no clear D. V shed 6 bases and J shed 0 bases, with 8 bases lying between them. The CDR3 sequence is 13 residues long. The germline V gene has CDR1 WSHSY and CDR2 SAAADI. The CDR3 nucleotides are TGCGCCAGCAGCCTGACACACCAAGAGACCCAGTACTTC. Protein product: CASSLTHQETQYF.

The gene calls are TRBV6-6 and TRBJ2-5; D is possibly TRBD1 (6 bases). The length of the CDR3 is 14 residues. The germline gives CDR1 MNHNY, CDR2 SVGAGI (reference sequence). Between the trimmed V and J ends, which lost 2 bases and 3 bases, there was a span of 10 bases. Written as DNA, the CDR3 is TGTGCCAGCAGTTACGGAAGGACAGAAGAGACCCAGTACTTC. Amino acid sequence: CASSYGRTEETQYF.

The V gene is TRBV7-8, the J gene TRBJ2-1; D uncertain. Germline-derived CDR1 and CDR2 are SGHVS and FQNEAQ. V was pared by 2 bases and J by 5 bases, with 7 bases between. This CDR3 is 13 amino acids long. The CDR3 here is CASSLSRNNEQFF. In DNA, the CDR3 is TGTGCCAGCAGCTTAAGCAGGAACAATGAGCAGTTCTTC.

About this clone: Germline is not matched at one junction end, which may reflect a read error. J is TRBJ2-7 and V is TRBV7-9, with 8 bases fitting TRBD1. Germline CDR1 reads SEHNR; CDR2 reads FQNEAQ (reference sequence). This CDR3 is 12 amino acids long. The CDR3, as DNA: TGTTCCAGCAGCGGACAGGGTTACGAGCAGTACTTC. Its protein is CSSSGQGYEQYF.

The genes are TRBV5-4 and TRBJ2-5; 10 bases align to TRBD2. This CDR3 region has 15 residues. Unmatched junction bases numbered 8, after V lost 4 bases and J lost 5 bases. The germline V gene has CDR1 SGHNT and CDR2 YYREEE (reference sequence). The CDR3 DNA sequence: TGTGCCAGCAGCCTTACCCTAGCGGGAGTCGAGACCCAGTACTTC. It specifies CASSLTLAGVETQYF.

V is TRBV7-3 and J is TRBJ2-7; 12 nucleotides agree with TRBD2. This CDR3 spans 15 amino acids. Germline CDR1 reads SGHTA; CDR2 reads FQGTGA. J lost 4 bases, V lost 3 bases, and 4 bases had no gene match. Here the CDR3 reads CASSLAGTSGYEQYF. The DNA for the CDR3 is TGTGCCAGCAGCTTGGCCGGGACTAGCGGGTACGAGCAGTACTTC. The whole variable domain, filled in from reference TRBV7-3 and TRBJ2-7, reads GAGVSQTPSNKVTEKGKYVELRCDPISGHTALYWYRQSLGQGPEFLIYFQGTGAADDSGLPNDRFFAVRPEGSVSTLKIQRTERGDSAVYLCASSLAGTSGYEQYFGPGTRLTVT.

The CDR3 is CASSPLAGLKSELETQYF. The CDR3 bases are TGTGCCAGCAGCCCACTAGCGGGGTTAAAATCCGAACTAGAGACCCAGTACTTC. The chain joins TRBV14 to TRBJ2-5, with TRBD2 matching 10 bases. Germline values: CDR1 SGHDN, CDR2 FVKESK. The CDR3 covers 18 residues. J gave up 4 bases and V 4 bases, and 15 bases lay outside the gene matches. Full variable domain (missing parts from reference TRBV14 and TRBJ2-5): EAGVTQFPSHSVIEKGQTVTLRCDPISGHDNLYWYRRVMGKEIKFLLHFVKESKQDESGMPNNRFLAERTGGTYSTLKVQPAELEDSGVYFCASSPLAGLKSELETQYFGPGTRLLVL.

Of note for this clone: An end of the junction does not agree with germline; a read error may underlie this. This chain uses TRBV28 with TRBJ1-5, with a possible D match to TRBD1 (6 bases). Germline CDR1 is MDHEN and CDR2 is SYDVKM. CDR3 length: 15 residues. The chain's CDR3 is CASSTGQKLNQPRHF. The CDR3, as DNA: TGTGCCAGCAGCACGGGACAAAAGTTGAATCAGCCCCGGCATTTT.

This chain links TRBV28 with TRBJ2-3, with 8 nucleotides matching TRBD2. Losses at the gene ends were 6 bases for V and 4 bases for J; bases not matched to a gene: 6. The germline V gene encodes CDR1 MDHEN and CDR2 SYDVKM. The CDR3 is 14 amino acids. CDR3 protein: CASSRRGGPDTQYF. Written as DNA, the CDR3 is TGTGCCAGCAGCCGTCGGGGGGGTCCAGATACGCAGTATTTT.

V usage is TRBV15 and J usage is TRBJ1-5; 10 positions agree with TRBD1. V lost 8 bases and J lost 7; bases outside the gene matches: 8. CDR3 length: 14 residues. Germline V gene lookup returns CDR1 LNHNV and CDR2 YYDKDF (reference sequence). The CDR3 DNA sequence: TGTGCCACCCACGACAGGGGGCAGGGGCAGCCCCAGCATTTT. Protein product: CATHDRGQGQPQHF. Full variable domain (outside the CDR3, taken from reference TRBV15 and TRBJ1-5): DAMVIQNPRYQVTQFGKPVTLSCSQTLNHNVMYWYQQKSSQAPKLLFHYYDKDFNNEADTPDNFQSRRPNTSFCFLDIRSPGLGDTAMYLCATHDRGQGQPQHFGDGTRLSIL.

This CDR3 reads CASSPEEGAPGNTIYF. DNA for the CDR3: TGTGCCAGCTCCCCTGAGGAGGGGGCGCCTGGAAACACCATATATTTT. The V call is TRBV14, the J call TRBJ1-3; 7 nucleotides line up with TRBD1. After removal of 8 bases from V and 2 bases from J, the junction contained 12 bases not matched to a gene. Per germline, CDR1 SGHDN and CDR2 FVKESK. The CDR3 covers 16 residues.

This clone was detected only a few times. This rearrangement joins TRBV5-1 to TRBJ1-1; D perhaps matches TRBD1 (6 bases). Germline assignment: CDR1 SGHRS and CDR2 YFSETQ. V was trimmed by 0 bases and J by 5 bases, leaving 20 bases between them. This CDR3 has 17 amino acids. CDR3 region: CASSLVQGSARRTEAFF. CDR3 nucleotides: TGCGCCAGCAGCTTGGTGCAGGGGAGTGCCCGACGGACTGAAGCTTTCTTT.

V is TRBV7-9 and J is TRBJ1-1; D not resolved. V was cut by 1 base and J by 4 bases, with 10 bases left in between. The CDR3 loop spans 14 amino acids. The germline CDR1 and CDR2 sequences are SEHNR and FQNEAQ (reference sequence). The CDR3 DNA reads as TGTGCCAGCAGCTTAGTAGTCCGGGGCACTGAAGCTTTCTTT. Its protein is CASSLVVRGTEAFF.

This clone showed up just once. The rearrangement links TRBV5-4 to TRBJ2-5; possibly TRBD2 for D (5 bases). Germline V gene lookup returns CDR1 SGHNT and CDR2 YYREEE (reference sequence). Trimming left V 3 bases short and J 7 bases short, with 10 bases between. The CDR3 is 12 amino acids. The CDR3 DNA reads TGTGCCAGCAGCTCGTCACGGGGGACCCAGTACTTC. The encoded protein is CASSSSRGTQYF.

The genes are TRBV18 and TRBJ2-1; D might be TRBD2 (5 bases). Per germline, CDR1 KGHSH and CDR2 LQKENI. Trimming removed 6 bases from V and 5 bases from J, with 20 bases in between. The CDR3 loop spans 16 amino acids. CDR3 sequence reads: CASSKPDLGSHNEQFF. Here the CDR3 DNA reads TGTGCCAGCTCGAAACCGGACTTGGGATCACACAATGAGCAGTTCTTC.

J is TRBJ2-5 and V is TRBV25-1; 7 bases are shared with TRBD1. The J call may be incorrect, as the DNA end agrees better with TRBJ2-7. Germline CDR1 MGHDK, CDR2 SYGVNS. CDR3 length: 15 residues. The CDR3 nucleotides are TGTGCCAGCTCGAAACGGGACAGCCTCGACTACGAGCAGTACTTC. Translating it yields CASSKRDSLDYEQYF.

For this clone: The germline gene is not matched at one end of the junction; a read error may be the cause. V gene TRBV7-9 combines with J gene TRBJ2-1; 7 nucleotides align to TRBD2. The CDR3 has 15 residues. From germline, CDR1 is SEHNR and CDR2 FQNEAQ (reference sequence). The DNA of the CDR3 is TGTTCCAGCAGATTCGGGGCTAGCGGACACAATGAGCAGTTCTTC. Translating gives CSSRFGASGHNEQFF.

V is TRBV5-1 and J is TRBJ2-7, with 12 bases that match TRBD2. The V gene end was trimmed by 7 bases and the J gene end by 4 bases; junction bases not matched to a gene: 3. The CDR3 is 13 residues long. The germline V gene encodes CDR1 SGHRS and CDR2 YFSETQ. DNA for the CDR3: TGCGCCAGCCGGACTAGCGGGACTTACGAGCAGTACTTC. Amino acids: CASRTSGTYEQYF.

For the CDR3, the DNA is TGTGCCGGTAGCGGCCCCGGCTCCTACAATGAGCAGTTCTTC. As protein: CAGSGPGSYNEQFF. The V and J genes are TRBV28 and TRBJ2-1; D is perhaps TRBD2 (6 bases). The CDR3 totals 14 residues. The germline gives CDR1 MDHEN, CDR2 SYDVKM. V was shortened by 11 bases and J by 0 bases, with 14 bases between the two germline ends.